The TCR beta chain described here comes from a study of blood T cell repertoires in COVID-19. About the study: Whether acute or convalescent, the COVID-19 samples came from the United States, Italy and Spain.

Participants were aged about 18 to 89 years from around 25 US areas. Cohort allocation depended upon clinical history that participants reported. Symptom resolution, clearance, or two negative PCRs marked donors in Cohort 3 as recovered. This CDR3 contains 12 residues. Germline V gene data show CDR1 as MNHNS and CDR2 as SASEGT. The V gene lost 2 bases and the J gene lost 7 bases, with 5 bases spanning the gap. TCRdb keeps only in-frame clones here, not all; method: immunoSEQ multiplex PCR. The sample has more than 250,000 clones, 87% seen once. The source material was PBMCs or T cells enriched from blood (not recorded which). This receptor was identified in a woman aged 25-40 years who had recovered from COVID-19. J is TRBJ1-4 and V is TRBV6-1; D is perhaps TRBD1 (5 bases). CDR3 in amino acids: CASSERGEKLFF. CDR3 sequence (DNA): TGTGCCAGCAGTGAAAGGGGTGAAAAACTGTTTTTT.